Listed here is a single TCR beta chain. Its antigen remains unidentified. Germline V gene lookup returns CDR1 GTSNPN and CDR2 SVGIG (reference sequence). After removal of 5 bases from V and 5 bases from J, the junction contained 8 bases not matched to a gene. This CDR3 is built from 14 residues. These data come from a study of cytomegalovirus exposure and HLA in healthy donors. Findings and limits, study-wide: A list of 150 to 200 TCR beta chains associated with cytomegalovirus was given.

The PCR contained 60 Vbeta and 13 Jbeta primers. Sequencing was performed with immunoSEQ multiplex PCR; in TCRdb, only in-frame clones are kept and a portion is missing. This sample yields over 200,000 clones, of which 75% to 85% are seen a single time; roughly 2.5% belongs to the top ten. The V and J genes are TRBV30 and TRBJ2-5; 10 bases fit TRBD2. The specimen sequenced was PBMCs. The clonotype was recovered from a woman aged 55 to 70 in good health and CMV-seropositive. The CDR3, as DNA: TGTGCCTGGGGTGGGACTAGCGTCGGGGAGACCCAGTACTTC. Translating it yields CAWGGTSVGETQYF.